This T cell receptor beta chain was sequenced during a study of blood T cell repertoires in COVID-19 (dated by TCRdb to about 2020). Broadly, across the study: Samples from collaborators originated in the United States, Italy and Spain and spanned both the acute and convalescent phases of COVID-19. The material from the prospective study consisted of cDNA or gDNA derived from T cells, B-cell-depleted T cells, or PBMCs. Subjects who had been exposed to COVID-19, were actively infected with it, or had recovered from it provided the deeply sampled blood TCRbeta repertoires that made up the dataset. A freely available public database, intended as a resource for researchers studying the immune response to SARS-CoV-2, is where the repertoires were released. Samples came from the ongoing ImmuneRACE study (first 160 participants) plus 1,254 subjects from 6 global collaborators. A de-identified subject ID, COVID-19 status, age in years and sex were almost always included in the sample metadata. Where available, HLA class I and class II types were obtained from metadata supplied by the sample provider rather than from assay-based typing.

As regards this clone: Its antigen is unknown. Base quality data are lacking; no much larger clone is found one base away.

General study outcomes and caveats: Clinical and demographic metadata were provided uncurated, with the amount varying by source and participant.

One collaborating source in Seattle enrolled patients while the patients were actively infected and followed the patients over time throughout the course of disease. Whole blood was collected in K2EDTA tubes by collaborating institutions according to the institutions' own protocols. Collaborator samples were shipped for TCRbeta analysis as frozen whole blood, isolated PBMCs, or DNA extracted from either sample type. The immunoSEQ Assay, a bias-controlled multiplex PCR, was used to amplify TCRbeta CDR3 regions from genomic DNA. Concerning the study's data processing: The number of nucleated cells in each sample was estimated from the amplification of reference gene primers within the assay. To quantify the absolute abundance of each unique TCRbeta CDR3 rearrangement, sequence reads were collapsed and filtered. Productive Simpson clonality was computed per sample as the square root of Simpson's diversity index over productive rearrangements. As stored in TCRdb, this immuneACCESS dataset retains in-frame rearrangements with V and J assigned. A fraction of the clones does not appear; measured against another copy, unresolved V genes explain less than half of the discrepancy, and the remainder lacks a known reason. V, J and clone size reflect that table, while D and trimming were determined from the DNA. Across this sample there are approximately 92,000 clones, with around 88% seen only once. The ten top clones hold approximately 16% of the sample.

Material: peripheral blood. The sequence was collected from a woman in her sixties or seventies with COVID-19, enrolled during active disease.

Here the CDR3 is given as CASSGLAGRTTDTQYF. The nucleotide sequence is TGTGCCAGCAGTGGGTTAGCGGGGAGAACCACAGATACGCAGTATTTT. The V gene is TRBV6-4 and the J gene is TRBJ2-3, with 8 bases aligning to TRBD2. Per the germline V gene, MRHNA is the CDR1 and SNTAGT is the CDR2. Trimming leaves V shorter by 4 bases and J shorter by 2 bases, with the junction holding 8 bases beyond the gene matches. Inclusive of the bounding cysteine and phenylalanine, the CDR3 is 16 residues long. Just CDR3 DNA is preserved here, 48 bases in frame from base 1.